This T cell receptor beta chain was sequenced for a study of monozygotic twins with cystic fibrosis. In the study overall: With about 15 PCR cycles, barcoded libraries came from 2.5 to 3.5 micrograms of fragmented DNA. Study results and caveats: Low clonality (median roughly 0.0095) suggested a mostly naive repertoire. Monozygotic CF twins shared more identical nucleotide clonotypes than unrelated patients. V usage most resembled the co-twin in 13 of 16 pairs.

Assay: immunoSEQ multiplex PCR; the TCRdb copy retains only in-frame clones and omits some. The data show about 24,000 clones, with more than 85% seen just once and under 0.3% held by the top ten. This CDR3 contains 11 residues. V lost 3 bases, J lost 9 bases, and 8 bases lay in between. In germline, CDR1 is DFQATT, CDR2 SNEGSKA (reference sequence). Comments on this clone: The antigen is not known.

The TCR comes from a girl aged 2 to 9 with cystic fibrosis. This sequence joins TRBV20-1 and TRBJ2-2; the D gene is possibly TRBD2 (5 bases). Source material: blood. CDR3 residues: CSARGSRELFF. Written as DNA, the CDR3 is TGCAGTGCTAGGGGGAGCCGGGAGCTGTTTTTT.